Listed below are T cell receptor beta chains from one sample, sequenced in a study of T cells after yellow fever vaccination. TCRdb redid the calling of the 5' RACE reads with MiXCR, one entry per CDR3 protein. The table includes 300,000 to 350,000 distinct CDR3 sequences, approximately 4% detected once. This sample comprised PBMCs, obtained 15 days after the yellow fever booster vaccination. Receptors were obtained from a man aged 18 to 35 who received the YFV17D yellow fever vaccine. CDR3s include the opening cysteine and the closing phenylalanine or tryptophan. A D gene is named only where the DNA matches it firmly. A row's size may be missing; if present it is once, few, many or a size class.

clone_size j_call d_call v_call cdr3_nt cdr3_aa
many TRBJ2-5 TRBD1 TRBV5-4 TGTGCCAGCAGCTTACAGGGGGCGGAAGAGACCCAGTACTTC CASSLQGAEETQYF
NA TRBJ2-7 NA TRBV4-1 TGCGCCAGCAGCCAAGATTTTTACAGGAGACTCTACGAGCAGTACTTC CASSQDFYRRLYEQYF
many TRBJ2-1 TRBD2 TRBV20-1 TGCAGTGCTGGACTAGCGGGGGGGCCTAGTGAGCAGTTCTTC CSAGLAGGPSEQFF
many TRBJ2-6 TRBD1 TRBV13 TGTGCCAGCAGCTGGCGACAGGGGAAGACCTCTGGGGCCAACGTCCTGACTTTC CASSWRQGKTSGANVLTF
NA TRBJ2-5 NA TRBV7-2 TGTGCCAGCAGTGGGGTTAGAGGGCTCCAAGAGACCCAGTACTTC CASSGVRGLQETQYF
many TRBJ2-7 NA TRBV6-5 TGTGCCAGCAGTGGAGCAGTCTCCTACGAGCAGTACTTC CASSGAVSYEQYF
many TRBJ2-1 NA TRBV10-3 TGTGCCATCAGTGGATCGGTCAATGAGCAGTTCTTC CAISGSVNEQFF
few TRBJ2-3 TRBD2 TRBV6-6 TGTGCCAGGGAACCGGAACTAGCGGGGGGCCTATTTAACACAGATACGCAGTATTTT CAREPELAGGLFNTDTQYF
few TRBJ2-2 TRBD2 TRBV6-5 TGTGCCAGCAGTTACTCCTTCGGACTAGCGGCTTCGGGGGAGCTGTTTTTT CASSYSFGLAASGELFF
few TRBJ2-5 NA TRBV28 TGTGCCAGCAGTTTGCGGGGGCAGGGAGAGACCCAGTACTTC CASSLRGQGETQYF
many TRBJ1-5 NA TRBV7-2 TGTGCCAGCAGCTTAATGCAGGGGTATCAGCCCCAGCATTTT CASSLMQGYQPQHF
NA TRBJ1-2 NA TRBV20-1 TGCAGTGCTACGGCCCGGGACACCTACTATGGCTACACCTTC CSATARDTYYGYTF
few TRBJ2-2 NA TRBV3-1 TGTGCCAGCAGCCAAGAAGGGAGAACCGGGGAGCTGTTTTTT CASSQEGRTGELFF